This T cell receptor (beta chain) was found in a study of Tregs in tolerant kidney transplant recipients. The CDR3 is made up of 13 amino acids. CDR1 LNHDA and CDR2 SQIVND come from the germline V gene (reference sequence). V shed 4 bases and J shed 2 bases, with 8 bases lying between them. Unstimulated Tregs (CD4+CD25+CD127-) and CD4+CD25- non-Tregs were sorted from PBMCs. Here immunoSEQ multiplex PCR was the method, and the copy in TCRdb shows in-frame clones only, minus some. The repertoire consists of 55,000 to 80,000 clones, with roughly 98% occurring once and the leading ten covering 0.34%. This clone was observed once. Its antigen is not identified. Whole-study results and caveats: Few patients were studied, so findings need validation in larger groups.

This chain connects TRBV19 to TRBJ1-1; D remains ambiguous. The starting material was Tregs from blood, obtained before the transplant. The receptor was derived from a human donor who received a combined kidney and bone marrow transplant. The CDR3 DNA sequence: TGTGCCAGTAGTACAGTCCTTAACACTGAAGCTTTCTTT. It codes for CASSTVLNTEAFF. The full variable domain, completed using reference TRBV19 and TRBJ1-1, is DGGITQSPKYLFRKEGQNVTLSCEQNLNHDAMYWYRQDPGQGLRLIYYSQIVNDFQKGDIAEGYSVSREKKESFPLTVTSAQKNPTAFYLCASSTVLNTEAFFGQGTRLTVV.